The 7 T cell receptor beta chains in this list originate from one sample, sequenced in a study of PD-L1 blockade in urothelial cancer. Only in-frame clones appear in the TCRdb table, and some are missing; sequencing was by immunoSEQ multiplex PCR. The profile covers 100,000 to 150,000 clones, with 65% to 85% appearing a single time and 3.2% taken by the ten largest. Time point of the sample: pretreatment peripheral blood. The sample in question was PBMCs, obtained around atezolizumab (anti-PD-L1) treatment. These receptors all come from a man in his fifties with urothelial cancer.

The DNA for the CDR3 is TGTGCCAGCAGCCGGGGGGGTTCGAGCTCCTACGAGCAGTACTTC. It encodes CASSRGGSSSYEQYF. The gene calls are TRBV5-4 and TRBJ2-7; 8 bases match TRBD2. With V trimmed by 4 bases and J by 0 bases, 6 bases remained unmatched. The germline V gene encodes CDR1 SGHNT and CDR2 YYREEE (reference sequence). This CDR3 has 15 residues.

The chain combines TRBV19 with TRBJ2-6, with D unclear. The germline V gene encodes CDR1 LNHDA and CDR2 SQIVND (reference sequence). The CDR3 covers 10 residues. CDR3 residues: CGAGANVLTF. The CDR3, as DNA: TGTGGGGCCGGGGCCAACGTCCTGACTTTC.

This chain connects TRBV6-1 to TRBJ1-6, with a possible D match to TRBD1 (5 bases). Germline V CDR1 and CDR2: MNHNS, SASEGT. V was pared by 1 base and J by 0 bases, with 10 bases between. The CDR3 contains 17 residues. CDR3 nucleotides: TGTGCCAGCAGTGAAGTGCGGGGGAGCTCCTATAATTCACCCCTCCACTTT. Translating gives CASSEVRGSSYNSPLHF.

The chain joins TRBV5-1 to TRBJ2-1; D unresolved. Per germline, CDR1 SGHRS and CDR2 YFSETQ. There are 13 residues in the CDR3. V was cut by 0 bases and J by 8 bases, with 9 bases left in between. The CDR3 nucleotides read TGCGCCAGCAGCTTGGCCAGAGGCCATGAGCAGTTCTTC. This encodes CASSLARGHEQFF.

A single count supports this clone. The chain recombines TRBV2 with TRBJ2-3; 12 bases line up with TRBD2. Germline CDR1 reads SNHLY; CDR2 reads FYNNEI. Trimming removed 9 bases from V and 4 bases from J; junction bases left unmatched: 5. The CDR3 is 14 amino acids. The CDR3 region has the DNA TGTGCCAGGGCGACTAGCGGGAGAGCAGATACGCAGTATTTT. This encodes CARATSGRADTQYF.

This clone was seen a few times. The V and J genes are TRBV27 and TRBJ2-7; 9 bases are shared with TRBD1. CDR1 is MNHEY and CDR2 is SMNVEV in the germline V gene (reference sequence). There are 15 residues in the CDR3. J gave up 7 bases and V 10 bases, and 17 bases lay outside the gene matches. This CDR3 reads CATTKDPQGAREQYF. For the CDR3, the DNA is TGTGCCACGACCAAGGATCCACAGGGGGCGCGGGAGCAGTACTTC.

The CDR3 here is CASSPWTPKLNTEAFF. The CDR3 DNA is TGTGCCAGCAGCCCTTGGACACCCAAATTGAACACTGAAGCTTTCTTT. The rearrangement uses TRBV7-8 and TRBJ1-1; tentatively, D is TRBD1 (5 bases). Trimming removed 5 bases from V and 0 bases from J, with 16 bases in between. The CDR3 has 16 residues. Germline CDR1 is SGHVS and CDR2 is FQNEAQ.